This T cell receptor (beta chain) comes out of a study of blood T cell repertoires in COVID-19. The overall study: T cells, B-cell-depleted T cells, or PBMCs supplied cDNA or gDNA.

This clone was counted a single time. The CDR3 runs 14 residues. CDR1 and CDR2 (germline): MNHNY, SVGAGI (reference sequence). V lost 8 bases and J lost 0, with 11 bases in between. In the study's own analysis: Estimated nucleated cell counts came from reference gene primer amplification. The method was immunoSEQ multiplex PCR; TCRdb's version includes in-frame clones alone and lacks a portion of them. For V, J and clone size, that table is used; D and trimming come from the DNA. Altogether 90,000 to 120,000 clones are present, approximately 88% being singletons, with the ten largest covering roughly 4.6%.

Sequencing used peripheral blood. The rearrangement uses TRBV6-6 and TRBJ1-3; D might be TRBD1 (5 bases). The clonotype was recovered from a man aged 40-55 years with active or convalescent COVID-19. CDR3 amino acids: CASHSGGSGNTIYF. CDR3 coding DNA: TGTGCCAGCCACTCCGGGGGCTCTGGAAACACCATATATTTT.